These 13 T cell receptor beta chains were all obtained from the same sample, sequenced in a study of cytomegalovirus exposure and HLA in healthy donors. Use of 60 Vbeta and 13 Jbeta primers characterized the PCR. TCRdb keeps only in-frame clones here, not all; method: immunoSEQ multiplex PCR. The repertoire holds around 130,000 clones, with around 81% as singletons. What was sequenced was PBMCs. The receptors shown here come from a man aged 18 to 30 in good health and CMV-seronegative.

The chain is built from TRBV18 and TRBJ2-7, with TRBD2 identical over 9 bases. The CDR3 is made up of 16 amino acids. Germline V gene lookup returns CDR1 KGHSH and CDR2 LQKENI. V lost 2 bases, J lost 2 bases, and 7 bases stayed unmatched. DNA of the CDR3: TGTGCCAGCTCACCATCGAATAGCGGGGGTACCTACGAGCAGTACTTC. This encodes CASSPSNSGGTYEQYF.

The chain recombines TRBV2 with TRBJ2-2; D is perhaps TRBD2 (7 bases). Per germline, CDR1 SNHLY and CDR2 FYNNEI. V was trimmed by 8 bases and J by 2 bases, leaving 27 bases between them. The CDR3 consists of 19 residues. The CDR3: CASSSPRGAGALNTGELFF. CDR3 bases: TGTGCCAGCTCCTCCCCGAGGGGGGCGGGGGCCCTCAACACCGGGGAGCTGTTTTTT.

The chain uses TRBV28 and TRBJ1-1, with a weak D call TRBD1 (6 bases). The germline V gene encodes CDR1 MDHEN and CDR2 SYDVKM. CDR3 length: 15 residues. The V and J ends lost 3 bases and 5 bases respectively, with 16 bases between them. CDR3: CASSFEWGGGTEAFF. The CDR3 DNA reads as TGTGCCAGCAGTTTCGAATGGGGGGGCGGGACTGAAGCTTTCTTT.

The CDR3 reads CASSRDGRSWETQYF. CDR3 bases: TGTGCCAGCAGTCGAGACGGCAGGTCTTGGGAGACCCAGTACTTC. V usage is TRBV28 and J usage is TRBJ2-5; D is unclear. Germline V gene sequence: CDR1 MDHEN, CDR2 SYDVKM. The germline V and J ends were trimmed by 5 bases and 5 bases, with 18 bases remaining between them. This CDR3 comprises 15 residues. Looking up the rest from reference TRBV28 and TRBJ2-5 gives the full variable domain: DVKVTQSSRYLVKRTGEKVFLECVQDMDHENMFWYRQDPGLGLRLIYFSYDVKMKEKGDIPEGYSVSREKKERFSLILESASTNQTSMYLCASSRDGRSWETQYFGPGTRLLVL.

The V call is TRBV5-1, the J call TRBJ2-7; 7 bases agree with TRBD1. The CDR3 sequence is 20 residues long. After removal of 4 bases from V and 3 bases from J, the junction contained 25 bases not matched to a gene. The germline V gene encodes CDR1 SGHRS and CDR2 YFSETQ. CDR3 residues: CASSGETGLGITRGLYEQYF. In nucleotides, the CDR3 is TGCGCCAGCAGCGGCGAGACAGGGCTCGGGATAACTAGAGGTCTCTACGAGCAGTACTTC. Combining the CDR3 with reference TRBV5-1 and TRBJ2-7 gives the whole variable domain KAGVTQTPRYLIKTRGQQVTLSCSPISGHRSVSWYQQTPGQGLQFLFEYFSETQRNKGNFPGRFSGRQFSNSRSEMNVSTLELGDSALYLCASSGETGLGITRGLYEQYFGPGTRLTVT.

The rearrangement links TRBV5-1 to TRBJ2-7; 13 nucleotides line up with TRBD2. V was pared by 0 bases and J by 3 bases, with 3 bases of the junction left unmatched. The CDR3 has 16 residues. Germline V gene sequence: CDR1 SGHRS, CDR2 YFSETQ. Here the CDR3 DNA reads TGCGCCAGCAGCTTGGCGGGACTAGCGGGGAACTACGAGCAGTACTTC. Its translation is CASSLAGLAGNYEQYF.

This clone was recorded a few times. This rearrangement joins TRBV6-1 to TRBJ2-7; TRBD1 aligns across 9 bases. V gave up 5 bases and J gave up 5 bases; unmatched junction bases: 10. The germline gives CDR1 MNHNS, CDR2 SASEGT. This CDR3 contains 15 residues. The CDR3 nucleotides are TGTGCCAGCAGTCAACAGTTGGGACAGGGTAACGAGCAGTACTTC. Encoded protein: CASSQQLGQGNEQYF.

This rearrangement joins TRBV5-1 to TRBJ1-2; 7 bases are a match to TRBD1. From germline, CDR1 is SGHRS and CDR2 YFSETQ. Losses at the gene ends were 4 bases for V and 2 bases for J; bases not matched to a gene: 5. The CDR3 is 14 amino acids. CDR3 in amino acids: CASSHGTVNYGYTF. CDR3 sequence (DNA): TGCGCCAGCAGCCATGGGACAGTAAACTATGGCTACACCTTC.

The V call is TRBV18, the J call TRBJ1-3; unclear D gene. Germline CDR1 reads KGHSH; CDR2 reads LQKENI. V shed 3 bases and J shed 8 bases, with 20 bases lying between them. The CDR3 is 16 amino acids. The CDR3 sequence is CASSPLPGSLWDTIYF. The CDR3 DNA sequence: TGTGCCAGCTCACCTCTTCCAGGATCACTCTGGGACACCATATATTTT. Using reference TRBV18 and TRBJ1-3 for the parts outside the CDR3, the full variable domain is NAGVMQNPRHLVRRRGQEARLRCSPMKGHSHVYWYRQLPEEGLKFMVYLQKENIIDESGMPKERFSAEFPKEGPSILRIQQVVRGDSAAYFCASSPLPGSLWDTIYFGEGSWLTVV.

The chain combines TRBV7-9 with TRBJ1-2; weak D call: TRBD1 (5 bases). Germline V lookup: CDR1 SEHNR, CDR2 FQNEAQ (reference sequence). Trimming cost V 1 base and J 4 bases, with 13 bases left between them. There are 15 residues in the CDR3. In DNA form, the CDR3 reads TGTGCCAGCAGCTTAGTCAGCAGGGATGGCTATGGCTACACCTTC. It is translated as CASSLVSRDGYGYTF.

Written as DNA, the CDR3 is TGTGCCAGCAGCAGTGGGACAGTCACTGGAAACACCATATATTTT. Its protein is CASSSGTVTGNTIYF. V is TRBV11-2 and J is TRBJ1-3, with 7 bases identical to TRBD1. J lost 2 bases, V lost 5 bases, and 6 bases had no gene match. The germline CDR1 and CDR2 sequences are SGHAT and FQNNGV. The CDR3 sequence is 15 residues long.

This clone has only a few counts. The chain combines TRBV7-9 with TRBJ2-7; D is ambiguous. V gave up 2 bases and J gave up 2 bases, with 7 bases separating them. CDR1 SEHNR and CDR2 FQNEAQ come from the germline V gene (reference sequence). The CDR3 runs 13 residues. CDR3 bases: TGTGCCAGCAGCTTACCGAGGACCTACGAGCAGTACTTC. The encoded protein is CASSLPRTYEQYF.

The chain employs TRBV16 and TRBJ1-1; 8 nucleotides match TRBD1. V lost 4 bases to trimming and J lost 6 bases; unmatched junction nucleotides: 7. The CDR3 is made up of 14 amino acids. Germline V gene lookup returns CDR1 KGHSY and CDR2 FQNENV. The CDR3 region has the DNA TGTGCCAGCAGCCCTCCAGGACAGGGTCCTGAAGCTTTCTTT. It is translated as CASSPPGQGPEAFF.